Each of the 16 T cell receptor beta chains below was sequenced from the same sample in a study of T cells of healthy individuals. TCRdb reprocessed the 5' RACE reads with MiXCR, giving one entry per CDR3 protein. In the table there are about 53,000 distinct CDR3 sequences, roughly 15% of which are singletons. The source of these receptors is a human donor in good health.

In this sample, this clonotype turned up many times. DNA for the CDR3: TGCAGCGTGTCCGCGGACTTTTTCCTTAGCTCCTACGAGCAGTACTTC. This sequence encodes CSVSADFFLSSYEQYF. The chain uses TRBV29-1 and TRBJ2-7; D may be TRBD2 (5 bases). The V end was cut by 6 bases, the J end by 0 bases, with 21 bases between. The CDR3 has 16 residues. CDR1 is SQVTM, CDR2 ANQGSEA, per germline.

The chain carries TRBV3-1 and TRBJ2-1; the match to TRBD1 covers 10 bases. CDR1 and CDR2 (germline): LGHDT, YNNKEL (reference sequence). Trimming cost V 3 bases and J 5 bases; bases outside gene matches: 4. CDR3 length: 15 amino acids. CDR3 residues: CASSQTGGKNNEQFF. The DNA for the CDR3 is TGTGCCAGCAGCCAGACAGGGGGCAAAAACAATGAGCAGTTCTTC.

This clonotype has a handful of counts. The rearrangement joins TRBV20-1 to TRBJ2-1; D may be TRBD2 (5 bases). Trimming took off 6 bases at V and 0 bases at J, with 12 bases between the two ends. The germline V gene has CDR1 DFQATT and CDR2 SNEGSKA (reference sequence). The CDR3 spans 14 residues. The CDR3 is CSAPLGSSYNEQFF. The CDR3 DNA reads TGCAGTGCCCCCCTAGGGAGCTCCTACAATGAGCAGTTCTTC.

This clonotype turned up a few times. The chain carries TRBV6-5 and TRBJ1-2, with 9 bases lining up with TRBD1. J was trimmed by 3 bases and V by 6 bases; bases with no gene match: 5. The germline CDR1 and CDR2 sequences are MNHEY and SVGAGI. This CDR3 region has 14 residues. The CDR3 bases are TGTGCCAGCAGGAGGACAGGGGTGCACTATGGCTACACCTTC. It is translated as CASRRTGVHYGYTF.

The CDR3 is CASSPVVGSYEQYF. As DNA, the CDR3 is TGTGCCAGCAGCCCCGTCGTCGGAAGCTACGAGCAGTACTTC. The chain carries TRBV6-5 and TRBJ2-7; D unresolved. Trimming took 6 bases from V and 3 from J, leaving 15 bases between them. The CDR3 sequence is 14 residues long. The V gene's germline CDR1 is MNHEY and CDR2 SVGAGI.

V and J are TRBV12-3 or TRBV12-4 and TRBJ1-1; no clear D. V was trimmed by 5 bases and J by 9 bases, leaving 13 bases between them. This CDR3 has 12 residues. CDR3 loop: CASSLTDGKAFF. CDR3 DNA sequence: TGTGCCAGCAGTCTGACGGACGGGAAAGCTTTCTTT.

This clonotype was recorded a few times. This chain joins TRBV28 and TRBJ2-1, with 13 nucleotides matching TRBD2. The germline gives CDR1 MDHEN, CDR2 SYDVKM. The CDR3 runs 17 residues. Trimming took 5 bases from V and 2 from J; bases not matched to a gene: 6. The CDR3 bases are TGTGCCAGCAGTCTCCGGGGACTAGCGGGGACCTACAATGAGCAGTTCTTC. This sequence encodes CASSLRGLAGTYNEQFF.

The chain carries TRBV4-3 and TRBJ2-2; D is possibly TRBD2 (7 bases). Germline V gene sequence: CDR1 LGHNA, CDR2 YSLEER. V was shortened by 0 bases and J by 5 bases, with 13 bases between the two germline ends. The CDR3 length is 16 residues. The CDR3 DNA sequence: TGCGCCAGCAGCCAAGATTCCGGGGGGCGGACCGGGGAGCTGTTTTTT. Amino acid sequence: CASSQDSGGRTGELFF.

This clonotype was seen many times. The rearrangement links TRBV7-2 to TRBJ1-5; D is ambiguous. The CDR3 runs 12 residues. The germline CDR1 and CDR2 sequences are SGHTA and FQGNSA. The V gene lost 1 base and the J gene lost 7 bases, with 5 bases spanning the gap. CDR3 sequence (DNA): TGTGCCAGCAGCTTAGACGGACAGCCCCAGCATTTT. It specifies CASSLDGQPQHF.

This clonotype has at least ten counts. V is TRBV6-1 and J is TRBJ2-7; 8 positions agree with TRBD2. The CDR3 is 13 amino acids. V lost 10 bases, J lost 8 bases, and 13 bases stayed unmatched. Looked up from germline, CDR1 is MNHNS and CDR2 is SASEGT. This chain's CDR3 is CATRAGERVQQYF. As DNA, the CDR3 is TGTGCCACCCGAGCGGGAGAGCGGGTGCAGCAGTACTTC.

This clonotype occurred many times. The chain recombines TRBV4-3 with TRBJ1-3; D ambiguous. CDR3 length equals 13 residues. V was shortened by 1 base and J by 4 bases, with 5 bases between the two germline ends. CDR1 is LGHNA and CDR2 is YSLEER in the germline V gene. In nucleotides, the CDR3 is TGCGCCAGCAGCCAAGCGAGAGGAAACACCATATATTTT. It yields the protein CASSQARGNTIYF.

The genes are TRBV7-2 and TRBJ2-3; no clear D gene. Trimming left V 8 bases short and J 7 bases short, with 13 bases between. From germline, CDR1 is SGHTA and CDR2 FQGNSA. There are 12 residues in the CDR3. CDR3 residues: CASLQWGHTQYF. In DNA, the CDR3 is TGTGCCAGCTTACAGTGGGGTCATACGCAGTATTTT.

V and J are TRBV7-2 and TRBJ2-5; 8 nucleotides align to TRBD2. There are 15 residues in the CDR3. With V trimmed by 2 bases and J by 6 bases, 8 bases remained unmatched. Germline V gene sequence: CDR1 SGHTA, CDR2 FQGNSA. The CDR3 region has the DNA TGTGCCAGCAGCTTAACGGTAGCGGGATCGCAGACCCAGTACTTC. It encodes CASSLTVAGSQTQYF.

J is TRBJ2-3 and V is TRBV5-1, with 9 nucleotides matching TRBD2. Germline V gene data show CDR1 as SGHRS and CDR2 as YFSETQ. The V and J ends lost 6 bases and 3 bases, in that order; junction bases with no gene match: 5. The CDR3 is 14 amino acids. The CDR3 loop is CASTWREGTDTQYF. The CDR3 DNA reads TGCGCCAGCACATGGCGGGAGGGGACAGATACGCAGTATTTT. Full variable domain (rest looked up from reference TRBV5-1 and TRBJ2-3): KAGVTQTPRYLIKTRGQQVTLSCSPISGHRSVSWYQQTPGQGLQFLFEYFSETQRNKGNFPGRFSGRQFSNSRSEMNVSTLELGDSALYLCASTWREGTDTQYFGPGTRLTVL.

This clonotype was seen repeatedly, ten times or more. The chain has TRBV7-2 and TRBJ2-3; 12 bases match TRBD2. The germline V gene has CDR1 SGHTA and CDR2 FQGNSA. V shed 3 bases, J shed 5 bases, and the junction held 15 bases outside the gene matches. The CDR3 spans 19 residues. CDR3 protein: CASSFSTLAGGPILDTQYF. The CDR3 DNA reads TGTGCCAGCAGCTTTTCGACGCTAGCGGGGGGGCCAATCTTAGATACGCAGTATTTT.

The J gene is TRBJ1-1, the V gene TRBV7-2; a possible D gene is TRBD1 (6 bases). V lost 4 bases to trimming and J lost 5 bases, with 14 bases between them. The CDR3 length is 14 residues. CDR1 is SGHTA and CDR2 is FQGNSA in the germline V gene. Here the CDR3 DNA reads TGTGCCAGCAGCTCCAGGGGAGGGAGGACTGAAGCTTTCTTT. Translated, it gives CASSSRGGRTEAFF.